The T cell receptor beta chain described here comes from a study of regulatory T cells in long-lasting Graves disease. Germline CDR1 reads SGHTA; CDR2 reads FQGNSA. Trimming took off 5 bases at V and 2 bases at J, with 10 bases between the two ends. This CDR3 has 13 residues. Time point of the sample: newly diagnosed GD, antithyroid drugs for less than 3 months. PBMC-extracted RNA yielded the TCR library. Construction of the TCR beta libraries employed iRepertoire HTBI primers in conjunction with Arm-PCR of CDR3 regions. One entry per CDR3 protein results from TCRdb running MiXCR on the multiplex PCR reads. The sample lists roughly 430,000 distinct CDR3 sequences, approximately 16% occurring once. In addition, the sample was reused for a study of T cells in Graves' hyperthyroidism and ophthalmopathy.

The chain employs TRBV7-2 and TRBJ2-7; unclear D gene. This specimen consisted of peripheral blood mononuclear cells (PBMCs), obtained at new diagnosis, from a patient treated with antithyroid drugs. This clonotype was obtained from a woman in her 30s with Graves disease. This chain's CDR3 is CASSPPSAYEQYF. CDR3 sequence (DNA): TGTGCCAGCAGCCCCCCGTCAGCCTACGAGCAGTACTTC. The whole variable domain, filled in from reference TRBV7-2 and TRBJ2-7, reads GAGVSQSPSNKVTEKGKDVELRCDPISGHTALYWYRQSLGQGLEFLIYFQGNSAPDKSGLPSDRFSAERTGGSVSTLTIQRTQQEDSAVYLCASSPPSAYEQYFGPGTRLTVT.